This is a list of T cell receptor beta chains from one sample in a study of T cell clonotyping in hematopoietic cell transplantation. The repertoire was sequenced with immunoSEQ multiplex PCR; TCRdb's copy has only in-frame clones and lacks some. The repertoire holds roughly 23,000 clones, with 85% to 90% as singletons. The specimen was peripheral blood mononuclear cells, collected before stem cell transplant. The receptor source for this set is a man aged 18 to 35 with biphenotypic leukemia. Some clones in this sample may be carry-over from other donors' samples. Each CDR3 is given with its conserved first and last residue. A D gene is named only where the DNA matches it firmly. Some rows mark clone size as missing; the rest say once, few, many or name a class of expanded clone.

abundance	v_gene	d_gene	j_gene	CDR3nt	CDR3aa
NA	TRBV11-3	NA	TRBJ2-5	TGTGCCAGCAGCCTCCGGCCGCAGGAGACCCAGTACTTC	CASSLRPQETQYF
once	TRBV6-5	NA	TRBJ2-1	TGTGCCAGCAGTTACTCGACCGACAGGACATACAATGAGCAGTTCTTC	CASSYSTDRTYNEQFF
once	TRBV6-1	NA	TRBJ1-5	TGTGCCAGCAGTGACGAGGTTTATAGCAATCAGCCCCAGCATTTT	CASSDEVYSNQPQHF
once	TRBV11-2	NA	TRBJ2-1	TGTGCCAGCAGCGGACTCTTAGGGGGCTCCTACAATGAGCAGTTCTTC	CASSGLLGGSYNEQFF
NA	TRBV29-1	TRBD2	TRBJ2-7	TGCAGCGTAGAACTAGCGGAGCGCTACGAGCAGTACTTC	CSVELAERYEQYF
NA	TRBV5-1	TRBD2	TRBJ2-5	TGCGCCAGCAGCCCAATCACTAGCGGGAGATCGGAGACCCAGTACTTC	CASSPITSGRSETQYF
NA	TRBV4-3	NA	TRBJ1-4	TGCGCCAGCAGCCAAGATCCCCAGCTTAATGAAAAACTGTTTTTT	CASSQDPQLNEKLFF
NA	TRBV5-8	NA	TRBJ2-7	TGTGCCAGCAGCTTGGTGGGGCTGAGGGGACATTATTTCTACGAGCAGTACTTC	CASSLVGLRGHYFYEQYF
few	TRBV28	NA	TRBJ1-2	TGTGCCAGCAGTTTAGAGGGGCGCTATGGCTACACCTTC	CASSLEGRYGYTF
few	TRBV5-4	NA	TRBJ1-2	TGTGCCAGCACCTGGGGCCACCACCCTGGGGGCTACACCTTC	CASTWGHHPGGYTF
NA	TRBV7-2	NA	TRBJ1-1	TGTGCCAGCAGCTTTACGGCCGTGGGCGCTTTCTTT	CASSFTAVGAFF
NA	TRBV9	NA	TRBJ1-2	TGTGCCAGCAGCACACAGGGTAACTATGGCTACACCTTC	CASSTQGNYGYTF
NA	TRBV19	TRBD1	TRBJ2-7	TGTGCCAGTAGCCCGGGACAGGCCTACGAGCAGTACTTC	CASSPGQAYEQYF
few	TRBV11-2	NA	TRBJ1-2	TGTGCCAGCAGCTTATACGGGGGGCCTAACTATGGCTACACCTTC	CASSLYGGPNYGYTF
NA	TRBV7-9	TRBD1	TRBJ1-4	TGTGCCAGCAGCTCAGGGGGCGCGCGAGAAAAACTGTTTTTT	CASSSGGAREKLFF
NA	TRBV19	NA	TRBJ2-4	TGTGCCAGTAGGGGCCCTTGGGGGATTCAGTACTTC	CASRGPWGIQYF
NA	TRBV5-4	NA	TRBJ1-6	TGTGCCAGCAGCTTTTGGCCAGCCAATTCACCCCTCCACTTT	CASSFWPANSPLHF
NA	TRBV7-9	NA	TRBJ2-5	TGTGCCAGCAGCTTAGGACGGGCAGCAGCCCAAGAGACCCAGTACTTC	CASSLGRAAAQETQYF
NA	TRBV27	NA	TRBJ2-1	TGTGCCAGCAGTTCTAGGAGCTACAATGAGCAGTTCTTC	CASSSRSYNEQFF
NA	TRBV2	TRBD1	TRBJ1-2	TGTGCCAGCAACGATCAGGGGGCATATGGCTACACCTTC	CASNDQGAYGYTF
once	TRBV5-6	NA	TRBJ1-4	TGTGCCAGCAGCTTGGGGGGCACTTGGGGTAATGAAAAACTGTTTTTT	CASSLGGTWGNEKLFF
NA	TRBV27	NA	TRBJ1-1	TGTGCCAGCAGTTTATCCAATCAGGTGAACACTGAAGCTTTCTTT	CASSLSNQVNTEAFF
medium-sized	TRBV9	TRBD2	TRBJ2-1	TGTGCCAGCAGCGTTCAACTAGCGGACAATGAGCAGTTCTTC	CASSVQLADNEQFF
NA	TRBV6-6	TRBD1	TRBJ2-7	TGTGCCAGCAGTAGACAGGGGTCGGGTTACGAGCAGTACTTC	CASSRQGSGYEQYF
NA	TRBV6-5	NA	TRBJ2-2	TGTGCCAGCAGATCCGGGACTTCGAACACCGGGGAGCTGTTTTTT	CASRSGTSNTGELFF
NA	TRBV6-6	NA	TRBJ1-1	TGTGCCAGCGGGGGGGCAGCGGTAGAGAACACTGAAGCTTTCTTT	CASGGAAVENTEAFF
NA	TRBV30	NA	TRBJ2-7	TGTGCCTGGAGCCCGGGAGTGGGGTCCTACGAGCAGTACTTC	CAWSPGVGSYEQYF
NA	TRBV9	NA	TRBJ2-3	TGTGCCAGCAGCGTAGATCCGCGAGGTAGCACAGATACGCAGTATTTT	CASSVDPRGSTDTQYF
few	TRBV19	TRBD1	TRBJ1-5	TGTGCCAGTAGTATAGATGCCTTGTCGTCAGGGGGTCAGCCCCAGCATTTT	CASSIDALSSGGQPQHF
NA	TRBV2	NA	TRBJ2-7	TGTGCCAGCAGGCCAGGGTCCTACGAGCAGTACTTC	CASRPGSYEQYF
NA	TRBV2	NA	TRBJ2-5	TGTGCCAGCAGTGAGATAGTGGGGGAGACCCAGTACTTC	CASSEIVGETQYF
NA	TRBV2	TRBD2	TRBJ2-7	TGTGCCAGCAACTTACCGACTAGCGGGTATTACGAGCAGTACTTC	CASNLPTSGYYEQYF
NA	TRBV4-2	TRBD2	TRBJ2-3	TGTGCCAGCAGCCAAGATGACGGGAGGCCCCCTAGCACAGATACGCAGTATTTT	CASSQDDGRPPSTDTQYF
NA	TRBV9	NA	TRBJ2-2	TGTGCCAGCAGCGCAGGGTATCCAACCGGGGAGCTGTTTTTT	CASSAGYPTGELFF
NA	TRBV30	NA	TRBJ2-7	TGTGCCTGGAGTGTTAGATTCGGGAGCGACTCCTACGAGCAGTACTTC	CAWSVRFGSDSYEQYF
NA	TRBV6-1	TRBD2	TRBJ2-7	TGTGCCAGCAGTGAAGCCTCAGCTAGCGGGGGATGGTACGAGCAGTACTTC	CASSEASASGGWYEQYF
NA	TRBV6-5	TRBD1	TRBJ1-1	TGTGCCAGCAGTTTCGGGACAGTGAACACTGAAGCTTTCTTT	CASSFGTVNTEAFF
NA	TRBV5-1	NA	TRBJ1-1	TGCGCCAGCAGCTTGGCCCCCGGCGGTGGGGCTGAAGCTTTCTTT	CASSLAPGGGAEAFF
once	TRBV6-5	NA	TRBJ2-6	TGTGCCAGCAGTTACTCGATAACCTCTGGGGCCAACGTCCTGACTTTC	CASSYSITSGANVLTF
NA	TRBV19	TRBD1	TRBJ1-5	TGTGCCAGTAGCCCAACAGGGGGCGGCAATCAGCCCCAGCATTTT	CASSPTGGGNQPQHF
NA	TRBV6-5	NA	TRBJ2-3	TGTGCCAGCAGTTACTCGGGCAGGGTCGGCACAGATACGCAGTATTTT	CASSYSGRVGTDTQYF